This T cell receptor (beta chain) was recovered during a study of early stage breast cancer tumors. Study outcomes and limitations: Compared with adjacent normal breast tissue, tumors showed 2 to 3-fold greater T cell density and higher clonality.

The CDR3 has 16 residues. In germline, CDR1 is SGHTA, CDR2 FQGTGA. Between the trimmed V and J ends, which lost 5 bases and 9 bases, there was a span of 20 bases. Only a few counts were recorded for this clone. Its target is not known. Each sample had two DNA replicates, around 0.45 ug blood or around 1.5 ug tissue. Generated by immunoSEQ multiplex PCR, the TCRdb table keeps only in-frame clones and is missing some. The profile covers roughly 56,000 clones, with approximately 80% appearing a single time and around 3.7% taken by the ten largest. The clonotype originates from a person younger than 45 with breast cancer. Sequencing was done on a sample of blood. This chain joins TRBV7-3 and TRBJ1-6; maybe TRBD1 (5 bases). The CDR3 region is CASSVSGPGTGSPLHF. DNA of the CDR3: TGTGCCAGCAGCGTATCAGGACCAGGGACGGGTTCACCCCTCCACTTT.